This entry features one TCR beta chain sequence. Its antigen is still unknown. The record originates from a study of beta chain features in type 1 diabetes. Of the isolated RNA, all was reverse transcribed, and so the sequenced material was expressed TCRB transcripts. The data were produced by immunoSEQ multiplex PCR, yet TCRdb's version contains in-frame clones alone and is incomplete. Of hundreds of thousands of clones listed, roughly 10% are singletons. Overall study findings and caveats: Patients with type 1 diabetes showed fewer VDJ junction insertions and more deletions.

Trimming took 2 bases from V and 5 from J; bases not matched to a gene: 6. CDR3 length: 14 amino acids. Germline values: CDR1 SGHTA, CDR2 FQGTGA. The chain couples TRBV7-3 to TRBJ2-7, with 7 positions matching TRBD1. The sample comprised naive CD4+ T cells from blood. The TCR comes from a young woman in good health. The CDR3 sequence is CASSLQGVQDEQYF. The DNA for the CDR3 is TGTGCCAGCAGCTTACAGGGGGTACAGGACGAGCAGTACTTC.